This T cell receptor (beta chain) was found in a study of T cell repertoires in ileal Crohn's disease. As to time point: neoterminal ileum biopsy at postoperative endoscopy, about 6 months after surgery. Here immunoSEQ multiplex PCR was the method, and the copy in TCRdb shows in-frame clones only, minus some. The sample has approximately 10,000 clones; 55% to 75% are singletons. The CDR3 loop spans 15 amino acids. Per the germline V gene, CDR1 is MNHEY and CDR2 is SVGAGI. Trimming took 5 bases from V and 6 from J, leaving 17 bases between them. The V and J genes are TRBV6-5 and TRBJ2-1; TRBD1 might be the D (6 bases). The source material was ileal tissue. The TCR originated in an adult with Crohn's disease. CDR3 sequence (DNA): TGTGCCAGCAGTCAAGAATACAGGGCCGCCAATGAGCAGTTCTTC. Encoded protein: CASSQEYRAANEQFF.